A single sample gave rise to the 30 T cell receptor beta chains below, sequenced in a study of blood T cell repertoires in COVID-19. Sequenced by immunoSEQ multiplex PCR; TCRdb stores in-frame clones only, minus some. The sample includes roughly 41,000 clones, about 86% of them seen just once. The specimen was PBMCs or T cells enriched from blood (not recorded which). Receptor source: a woman between 50 and 59 years old who had recovered from COVID-19.

The chain carries TRBV5-6 and TRBJ2-6; D is perhaps TRBD2 (6 bases). The CDR3 sequence is 15 residues long. Germline assignment: CDR1 SGHDT and CDR2 YYEEEE. Trimming shortened V by 1 base and J by 4 bases, and 9 bases separated the two germline ends. This CDR3 reads CASSLRRVGANVLTF. In DNA, the CDR3 is TGTGCCAGCAGCTTGAGGAGGGTGGGGGCCAACGTCCTGACTTTC.

This chain links TRBV28 with TRBJ2-1, with 10 bases identical to TRBD2. The CDR3 is 14 residues long. Germline V CDR1 and CDR2: MDHEN, SYDVKM. With V trimmed by 4 bases and J by 8 bases, 5 bases remained unmatched. CDR3 coding DNA: TGTGCCAGCAGTTACGGGACTAGCGTTTATGAGCAGTTCTTC. Protein sequence: CASSYGTSVYEQFF.

The V gene is TRBV19, the J gene TRBJ2-3; 8 positions agree with TRBD2. Germline-derived CDR1 and CDR2 are LNHDA and SQIVND (reference sequence). Trimming at V came to 8 bases and at J to 4 bases, leaving 8 bases not matched to a gene. This CDR3 spans 14 amino acids. In DNA, the CDR3 is TGTGCCAGTTCAGCGGGAGTTGGCCCAGATACGCAGTATTTT. Residues: CASSAGVGPDTQYF.

J is TRBJ2-2 and V is TRBV28, with D possibly matching TRBD1 (6 bases). Germline V gene lookup returns CDR1 MDHEN and CDR2 SYDVKM. Trimming pared 3 bases from V and 4 bases from J, leaving 15 bases between. There are 16 residues in the CDR3. This CDR3 is CASSLVQGKGTGELFF. In DNA form, the CDR3 reads TGTGCCAGCAGTTTGGTACAGGGAAAGGGCACCGGGGAGCTGTTTTTT.

The gene calls are TRBV5-6 and TRBJ1-1; D remains ambiguous. CDR3 length: 15 amino acids. In germline, CDR1 is SGHDT, CDR2 YYEEEE. The germline V and J ends were trimmed by 0 bases and 2 bases, with 11 bases remaining between them. The CDR3 coding sequence is TGTGCCAGCAGCTTGGGTCCTCTCAGAAACACTGAAGCTTTCTTT. This sequence encodes CASSLGPLRNTEAFF.

The chain carries TRBV5-8 and TRBJ2-7, with D unresolved. Trimming left V 0 bases short and J 0 bases short, with 7 bases between. CDR1 and CDR2 from the germline V gene are SGHTS and YDEGEE. This CDR3 contains 14 residues. The CDR3 is CASSLGRNSYEQYF. CDR3 bases: TGTGCCAGCAGCTTGGGGCGGAACTCCTACGAGCAGTACTTC.

In this sample, this clone is medium-sized (0.01 to 0.1%). This rearrangement joins TRBV27 to TRBJ1-1; D unclear. CDR3 size: 14 residues. Trimming removed 2 bases at V and 3 bases at J, with 10 bases between. Germline values: CDR1 MNHEY, CDR2 SMNVEV (reference sequence). This CDR3 is CASSLAGMYTEAFF. The CDR3 bases are TGTGCCAGCAGTTTAGCCGGGATGTACACTGAAGCTTTCTTT.

The CDR3 protein is CASPGLAGGPMQYF. The CDR3 DNA reads as TGTGCCAGTCCGGGACTAGCGGGGGGGCCCATGCAGTATTTT. The chain recombines TRBV19 with TRBJ2-3; TRBD2 aligns across 16 bases. With 8 bases clipped from V and 11 bases from J, the junction kept 7 bases outside the gene matches. CDR1 and CDR2 (germline): LNHDA, SQIVND (reference sequence). CDR3 length equals 14 residues.

The genes are TRBV2 and TRBJ1-2; TRBD1 matches 8 bases. Trimming took 1 base from V and 6 from J; bases not matched to a gene: 7. Germline loops: CDR1 SNHLY, CDR2 FYNNEI. The CDR3 is 15 amino acids. The CDR3, as DNA: TGTGCCAGCAGTGAAGGCCGGGACAGGACGGATGGCTACACCTTC. Amino acids: CASSEGRDRTDGYTF.

V usage is TRBV3-1 (or the pseudogene TRBV3-2) and J usage is TRBJ2-5; D is ambiguous. The V end was cut by 2 bases, the J end by 5 bases, with 12 bases between. Germline lookup yields CDR1 LGHDT and CDR2 YNNKEL (reference sequence). The length of the CDR3 is 14 residues. The CDR3 nucleotides are TGTGCCAGCAGCCAATCGGCGGCCACGGAGACCCAGTACTTC. It specifies CASSQSAATETQYF.

CDR3 sequence reads: CASTMGDSNEKLFF. CDR3 DNA: TGTGCCAGCACCATGGGAGACTCAAATGAAAAACTGTTTTTT. This chain connects TRBV6-6 to TRBJ1-4, with D unclear. The germline gives CDR1 MNHNY, CDR2 SVGAGI (reference sequence). Trimming removed 7 bases at V and 5 bases at J, with 14 bases between. The CDR3 length is 14 residues.

The chain recombines TRBV19 with TRBJ2-5; 10 nucleotides line up with TRBD2. V dropped 6 bases and J dropped 5; count of bases not matched to a gene: 9. Germline-derived CDR1 and CDR2 are LNHDA and SQIVND (reference sequence). The CDR3 extends over 15 amino acids. The CDR3 DNA is TGTGCCAGTAGCCAGCTAGCGGGAGTTGGCGAGACCCAGTACTTC. This codes for CASSQLAGVGETQYF. Complete variable domain (other parts from reference TRBV19 and TRBJ2-5): DGGITQSPKYLFRKEGQNVTLSCEQNLNHDAMYWYRQDPGQGLRLIYYSQIVNDFQKGDIAEGYSVSREKKESFPLTVTSAQKNPTAFYLCASSQLAGVGETQYFGPGTRLLVL.

This rearrangement joins TRBV4-2 to TRBJ1-6; D ambiguous. V was pared by 4 bases and J by 7 bases, with 8 bases between. The CDR3 has 13 residues. Germline lookup yields CDR1 LGHNA and CDR2 YNFKEQ. The chain's CDR3 is CASSPRENSPLHF. The DNA for the CDR3 is TGTGCCAGCAGCCCTCGGGAAAATTCACCCCTCCACTTT.

The rearrangement links TRBV7-9 to TRBJ1-4; D ambiguous. Per germline, CDR1 SEHNR and CDR2 FQNEAQ (reference sequence). This CDR3 is 13 amino acids long. Trimming cost V 3 bases and J 8 bases, with 10 bases left between them. The CDR3 bases are TGTGCCAGCAGCTTGTTCGGGAACGAAAAACTGTTTTTT. It codes for CASSLFGNEKLFF.

V and J are TRBV2 and TRBJ2-7; D not certain. The CDR3 extends over 14 amino acids. Looked up from germline, CDR1 is SNHLY and CDR2 is FYNNEI. Trimming cost V 2 bases and J 12 bases, with 20 bases left between them. CDR3 region: CASSETLAVTIRYF. In nucleotides, the CDR3 is TGTGCCAGCAGTGAAACACTCGCAGTCACTATTCGGTACTTC.

This chain uses TRBV27 with TRBJ1-5, with TRBD1 as a possible D gene (6 bases). CDR1 and CDR2 (germline): MNHEY, SMNVEV (reference sequence). The V gene lost 4 bases and the J gene lost 6 bases, with 13 bases spanning the gap. This CDR3 has 14 residues. The DNA of the CDR3 is TGTGCCAGCAGTTCCCAGGGGTGGGGTCAGCCCCAGCATTTT. Its protein is CASSSQGWGQPQHF.

This clone was counted a single time. This chain links TRBV28 with TRBJ1-3, with a possible D match to TRBD1 (6 bases). Trimming cost V 8 bases and J 0 bases, with 8 bases left between them. CDR3 length equals 13 residues. The germline CDR1 and CDR2 sequences are MDHEN and SYDVKM. The CDR3 coding sequence is TGTGCCAGCCCGGACAGCTCTGGAAACACCATATATTTT. This sequence encodes CASPDSSGNTIYF.

The genes are TRBV5-4 and TRBJ2-3, with TRBD2 identical over 13 bases. This CDR3 spans 17 amino acids. J was trimmed by 2 bases and V by 2 bases; bases with no gene match: 5. Germline assignment: CDR1 SGHNT and CDR2 YYREEE (reference sequence). The CDR3 reads CASSFRLAGGPTDTQYF. In DNA form, the CDR3 reads TGTGCCAGCAGCTTCCGACTAGCGGGAGGACCCACAGATACGCAGTATTTT.

The chain uses TRBV19 and TRBJ2-1; 14 bases map to TRBD2. The ends lost 3 bases at V and 7 bases at J; junction bases unmatched: 11. The CDR3 runs 18 residues. Germline CDR1 LNHDA, CDR2 SQIVND (reference sequence). CDR3 nucleotide sequence: TGTGCCAGTAGTATCCCCCGACTAGCGGGAGGGCCGAGGAATGAGCAGTTCTTC. This gives the protein CASSIPRLAGGPRNEQFF.

This clone was found once. The chain recombines TRBV27 with TRBJ2-5, with a tentative D call TRBD2 (6 bases). The CDR3 is 14 amino acids. Trimming took off 4 bases at V and 0 bases at J, with 9 bases between the two ends. Germline assignment: CDR1 MNHEY and CDR2 SMNVEV (reference sequence). CDR3 loop: CASSSGLYQETQYF. The CDR3 DNA reads as TGTGCCAGCAGTTCCGGACTATACCAAGAGACCCAGTACTTC.

The chain joins TRBV19 to TRBJ2-6; D is unresolved. Trimming removed 0 bases from V and 0 bases from J, with 6 bases in between. Germline V gene data show CDR1 as LNHDA and CDR2 as SQIVND (reference sequence). The CDR3 covers 16 residues. The CDR3 protein is CASSIDDTSGANVLTF. CDR3 sequence (DNA): TGTGCCAGTAGTATAGACGACACCTCTGGGGCCAACGTCCTGACTTTC. The complete variable domain, with remaining parts taken from reference TRBV19 and TRBJ2-6, reads DGGITQSPKYLFRKEGQNVTLSCEQNLNHDAMYWYRQDPGQGLRLIYYSQIVNDFQKGDIAEGYSVSREKKESFPLTVTSAQKNPTAFYLCASSIDDTSGANVLTFGAGSRLTVL.

The V call is TRBV27, the J call TRBJ2-7; 8 bases fit TRBD2. CDR3 length: 13 amino acids. Germline CDR1 reads MNHEY; CDR2 reads SMNVEV (reference sequence). The V and J ends lost 8 bases and 0 bases, in that order; junction bases with no gene match: 3. The CDR3 reads CASFTSGSYEQYF. CDR3 in DNA: TGTGCCAGCTTTACTAGCGGCTCCTACGAGCAGTACTTC.

The gene calls are TRBV19 and TRBJ1-1; 7 positions agree with TRBD1. This CDR3 has 13 amino acids. V shed 2 bases, J shed 3 bases, and the junction held 0 bases outside the gene matches. Germline assignment: CDR1 LNHDA and CDR2 SQIVND (reference sequence). DNA of the CDR3: TGTGCCAGTAGTATAACAGGGGACACTGAAGCTTTCTTT. It yields the protein CASSITGDTEAFF.

CDR3 loop: CSVGAGGNNEQFF. The CDR3 coding sequence is TGCAGCGTTGGAGCCGGGGGAAACAATGAGCAGTTCTTC. The gene calls are TRBV29-1 and TRBJ2-1, with D perhaps TRBD2 (6 bases). Trimming took 4 bases from V and 5 from J, leaving 12 bases between them. The CDR3 is made up of 13 amino acids. Germline V lookup: CDR1 SQVTM, CDR2 ANQGSEA.

This chain connects TRBV9 to TRBJ2-7, with 10 bases aligning to TRBD2. The CDR3 has 13 amino acids. CDR1 is SGDLS, CDR2 YYNGEE, per germline. The V segment lost 3 bases and the J segment 6 bases; nucleotides outside the gene matches: 3. This chain's CDR3 is CASSDRLAGEQYF. CDR3 nucleotides: TGTGCCAGCAGCGACAGACTAGCGGGCGAGCAGTACTTC.

V and J are TRBV20-1 and TRBJ1-1; D is unclear. Per the germline V gene, CDR1 is DFQATT and CDR2 is SNEGSKA (reference sequence). Trimming stripped 3 bases from V and 5 bases from J, with 10 bases between. This CDR3 has 12 residues. CDR3 residues: CSASGELTEAFF. The CDR3 DNA sequence: TGCAGTGCTAGTGGGGAGCTTACTGAAGCTTTCTTT.

The rearrangement links TRBV4-2 to TRBJ2-1; 8 bases line up with TRBD1. There are 17 residues in the CDR3. V trimming: 5 bases; J trimming: 8 bases; junction bases outside the gene matches: 17. Germline-derived CDR1 and CDR2 are LGHNA and YNFKEQ. The CDR3 DNA reads TGTGCCAGCAGCAGAAGGGGACAGGCCGTAGGCACCCATGAGCAGTTCTTC. Translating gives CASSRRGQAVGTHEQFF.

The chain links TRBV19 to TRBJ1-1, with D uncertain. CDR1 and CDR2 (germline): LNHDA, SQIVND (reference sequence). The V gene lost 7 bases and the J gene lost 1 base, with 10 bases spanning the gap. The CDR3 extends over 13 amino acids. The CDR3 DNA reads TGTGCCAGTATTTCTCAGGCGAACACTGAAGCTTTCTTT. Translation: CASISQANTEAFF.

The rearrangement links TRBV2 to TRBJ1-5; the match to TRBD1 covers 8 bases. The CDR3 is made up of 15 amino acids. Germline-derived CDR1 and CDR2 are SNHLY and FYNNEI. Germline trimming cut 5 bases from V and 8 bases from J; bases unmatched to any gene: 11. The CDR3 loop reads CASSLLTGALEPQHF. DNA of the CDR3: TGTGCCAGCAGTTTGCTGACAGGGGCCCTAGAGCCCCAGCATTTT. Using reference TRBV2 and TRBJ1-5 for the parts outside the CDR3, the full variable domain is EPEVTQTPSHQVTQMGQEVILRCVPISNHLYFYWYRQILGQKVEFLVSFYNNEISEKSEIFDDQFSVERPDGSNFTLKIRSTKLEDSAMYFCASSLLTGALEPQHFGDGTRLSIL.

This rearrangement joins TRBV3-1 (or the pseudogene TRBV3-2) to TRBJ2-1; TRBD2 aligns across 9 bases. The trim removed 1 base at V and 14 bases at J, leaving 6 bases unmatched. The CDR3 contains 13 residues. Germline V gene sequence: CDR1 LGHDT, CDR2 YNNKEL (reference sequence). The CDR3 region is CASSQAAGTSKFF. Written as DNA, the CDR3 is TGTGCCAGCAGCCAAGCGGCCGGGACTAGCAAGTTCTTC.